The clone carrying this T cell receptor (beta chain) was observed a handful of times. Antigen specificity is unknown. Each CDR3 protein is one row after TCRdb ran MiXCR on the 5' RACE reads. The sample consists of about 360,000 distinct CDR3 sequences, 13% to 15% of them appearing once. This record belongs to a study of T-cell memory formation after mild COVID-19. General observations from the study: There was a balanced CD4/CD8 profile in clones contracting day 15 to 85, and later expanders leaned CD4+. Second-wave clones that peaked on day 37 lacked confirmed SARS-CoV-2 specificity.

V dropped 0 bases and J dropped 1 base, with 7 bases sitting between them. CDR1 DFQATT and CDR2 SNEGSKA come from the germline V gene (reference sequence). The CDR3 spans 14 residues. Sequencing input: PBMCs or a T cell subset sorted from them (not recorded which). The chain combines TRBV20-1 with TRBJ1-5; D gene uncertain. This TCR came from a man aged 18-30 years who had mild COVID-19 (a few samples of this study predate the infection). Cell type and time point are not known. CDR3: CSAREEASNQPQHF. As DNA, the CDR3 is TGCAGTGCTAGAGAGGAAGCAAGCAATCAGCCCCAGCATTTT.